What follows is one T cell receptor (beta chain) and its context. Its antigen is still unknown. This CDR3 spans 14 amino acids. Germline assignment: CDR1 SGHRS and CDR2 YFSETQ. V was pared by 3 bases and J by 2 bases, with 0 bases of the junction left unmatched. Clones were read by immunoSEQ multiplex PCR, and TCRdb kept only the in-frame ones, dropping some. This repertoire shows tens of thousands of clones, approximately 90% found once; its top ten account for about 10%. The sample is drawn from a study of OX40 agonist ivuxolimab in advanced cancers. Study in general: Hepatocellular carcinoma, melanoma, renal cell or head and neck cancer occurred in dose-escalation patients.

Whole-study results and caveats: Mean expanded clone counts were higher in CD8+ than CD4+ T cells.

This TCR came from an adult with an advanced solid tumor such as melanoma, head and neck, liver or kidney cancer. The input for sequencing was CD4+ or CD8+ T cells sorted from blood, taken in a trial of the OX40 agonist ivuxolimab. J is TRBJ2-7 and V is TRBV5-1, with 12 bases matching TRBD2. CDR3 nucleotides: TGCGCCAGCAGCTGGACTAGCGGGGCCTACGAGCAGTACTTC. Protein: CASSWTSGAYEQYF.